This T cell receptor (beta chain) was identified during a study of blood T cell repertoires in COVID-19. For the study at large: From the United States, Italy and Spain came samples of acute and convalescent COVID-19.

This CDR3 is 12 amino acids long. V lost 3 bases and J lost 8, with 8 bases in between. Looked up from germline, CDR1 is SGHVS and CDR2 is FNYEAQ. Original processing notes: Reference gene primers were amplified, and this amplification served to estimate nucleated cell counts. Only in-frame clones appear in the TCRdb table, and some are missing; sequencing was by immunoSEQ multiplex PCR. V and J calls and clone size are those listed in that table; D and trimming were worked out from the DNA. The sample lists 400,000 to 550,000 clones, about 89% seen once, with 4% to 5.5% in the top ten. Sequenced: peripheral blood. The origin of this receptor is a woman under 40 with acute or convalescent COVID-19. V usage is TRBV7-6 and J usage is TRBJ2-1; maybe TRBD1 (5 bases). The CDR3 coding sequence is TGTGCCAGCAGCTTTTGGGGCGATGAGCAGTTCTTC. Protein sequence: CASSFWGDEQFF.